This TCR beta chain originates from a study of spatial heterogeneity in lung cancer. Time point defined: sample taken at primary tumor resection. Tumor, nontumor lung or frozen PBMC supplied whole RNA that was sequenced unsorted. One entry per CDR3 protein, called by TCRdb with MiXCR from the 5' RACE reads. The table records about 39,000 distinct CDR3 sequences, under 7% of them present only once. Trimming shortened V by 4 bases and J by 9 bases, and 22 bases separated the two germline ends. CDR1 and CDR2 from the germline V gene are KGHSH and LQKENI. The CDR3 contains 17 residues. This clonotype was obtained from a male donor with early-stage non-small cell lung cancer. V is TRBV18 and J is TRBJ1-6, with D unresolved. Sequences were derived from PBMCs, sampled at surgery. The CDR3 DNA sequence: TGTGCCAGCTCACGGGAGAGGACTGAGACTACGGGTTCACCCCTCCACTTT. Translating gives CASSRERTETTGSPLHF.